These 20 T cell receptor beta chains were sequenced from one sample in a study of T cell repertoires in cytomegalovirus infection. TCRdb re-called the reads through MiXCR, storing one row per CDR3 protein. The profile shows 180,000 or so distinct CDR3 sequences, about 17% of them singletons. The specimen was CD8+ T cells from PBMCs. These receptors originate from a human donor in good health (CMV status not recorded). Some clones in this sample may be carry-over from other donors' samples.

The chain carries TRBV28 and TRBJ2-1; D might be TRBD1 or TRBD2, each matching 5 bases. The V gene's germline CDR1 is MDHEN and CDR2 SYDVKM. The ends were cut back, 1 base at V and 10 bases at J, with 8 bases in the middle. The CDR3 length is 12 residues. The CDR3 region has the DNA TGTGCCAGCAGTTTATTACGGGGCGAGCAGTTCTTC. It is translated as CASSLLRGEQFF.

Written as DNA, the CDR3 is TGCAGTCTGCTGGCGGAGGAGGGTTGGGGGGAGCTGTTTTTT. Protein: CSLLAEEGWGELFF. V is TRBV20-1 and J is TRBJ2-2, with TRBD2 as a possible D gene (6 bases). The CDR3 is made up of 14 amino acids. Looked up from germline, CDR1 is DFQATT and CDR2 is SNEGSKA (reference sequence). V was clipped by 8 bases and J by 8 bases, with 21 bases between them.

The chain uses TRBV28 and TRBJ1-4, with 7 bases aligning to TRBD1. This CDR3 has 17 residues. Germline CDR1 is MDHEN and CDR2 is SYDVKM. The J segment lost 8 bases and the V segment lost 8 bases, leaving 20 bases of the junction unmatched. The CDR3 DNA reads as TGTGCCAGCCGAGCCGGGACAGCATCCTTAATTGGGGAAAAACTGTTTTTT. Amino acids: CASRAGTASLIGEKLFF.

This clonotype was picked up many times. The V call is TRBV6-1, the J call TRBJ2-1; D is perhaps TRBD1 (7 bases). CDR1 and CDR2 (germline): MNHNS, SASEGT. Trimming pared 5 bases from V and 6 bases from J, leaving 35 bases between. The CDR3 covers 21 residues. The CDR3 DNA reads TGTGCCAGCAGTCTCTGGGATCCCACAGGGGAAGTACGCCGGGGGTCCAATGAGCAGTTCTTC. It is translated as CASSLWDPTGEVRRGSNEQFF.

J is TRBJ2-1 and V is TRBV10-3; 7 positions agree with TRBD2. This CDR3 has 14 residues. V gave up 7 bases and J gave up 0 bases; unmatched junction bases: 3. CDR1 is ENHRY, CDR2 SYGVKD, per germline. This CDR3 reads CAIKAGDSYNEQFF. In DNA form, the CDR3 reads TGTGCCATCAAGGCGGGGGACTCCTACAATGAGCAGTTCTTC.

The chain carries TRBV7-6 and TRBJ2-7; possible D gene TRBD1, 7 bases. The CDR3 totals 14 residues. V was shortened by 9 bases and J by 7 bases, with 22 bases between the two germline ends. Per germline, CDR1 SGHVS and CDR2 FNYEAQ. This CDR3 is CASAWGDSLSEQYF. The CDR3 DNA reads TGTGCCAGTGCCTGGGGGGACAGTCTATCGGAGCAGTACTTC.

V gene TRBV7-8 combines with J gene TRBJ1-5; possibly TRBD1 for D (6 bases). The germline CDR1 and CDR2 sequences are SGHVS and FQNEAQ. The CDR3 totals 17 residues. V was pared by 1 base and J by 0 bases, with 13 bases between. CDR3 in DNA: TGTGCCAGCAGCTTAGACAGGGCCCGATATAGCAATCAGCCCCAGCATTTT. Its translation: CASSLDRARYSNQPQHF.

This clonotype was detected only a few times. The CDR3 region is CASSYGSPGLSKQETQYF. Here the CDR3 DNA reads TGTGCCAGCAGTTACGGCTCTCCAGGACTATCAAAACAGGAGACCCAGTACTTC. The chain links TRBV6-2 or TRBV6-3 to TRBJ2-5; tentatively, D is TRBD2 (6 bases). The V gene's germline CDR1 is MNHEY and CDR2 SVGEGT. There are 18 residues in the CDR3. Between the trimmed V and J ends, which lost 2 bases and 5 bases, there was a span of 24 bases.

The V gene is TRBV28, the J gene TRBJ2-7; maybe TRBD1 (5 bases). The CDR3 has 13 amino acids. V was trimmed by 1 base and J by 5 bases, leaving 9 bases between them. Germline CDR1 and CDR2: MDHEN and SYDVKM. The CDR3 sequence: CASSLSGIHEQYF. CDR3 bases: TGTGCCAGCAGTTTATCAGGGATCCACGAGCAGTACTTC. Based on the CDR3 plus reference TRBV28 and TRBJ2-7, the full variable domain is DVKVTQSSRYLVKRTGEKVFLECVQDMDHENMFWYRQDPGLGLRLIYFSYDVKMKEKGDIPEGYSVSREKKERFSLILESASTNQTSMYLCASSLSGIHEQYFGPGTRLTVT.

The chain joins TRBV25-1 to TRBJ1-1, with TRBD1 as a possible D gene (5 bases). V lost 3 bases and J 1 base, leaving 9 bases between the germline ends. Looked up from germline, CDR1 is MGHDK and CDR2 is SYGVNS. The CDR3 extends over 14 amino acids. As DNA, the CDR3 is TGTGCCAGCAGTGACGGGAGGGGGAACACTGAAGCTTTCTTT. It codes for CASSDGRGNTEAFF.

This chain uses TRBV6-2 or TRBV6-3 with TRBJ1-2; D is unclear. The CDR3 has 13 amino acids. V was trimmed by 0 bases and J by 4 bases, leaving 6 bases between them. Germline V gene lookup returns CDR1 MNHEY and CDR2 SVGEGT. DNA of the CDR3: TGTGCCAGCAGTTACTCGGTCCTCTATGGCTACACCTTC. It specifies CASSYSVLYGYTF.

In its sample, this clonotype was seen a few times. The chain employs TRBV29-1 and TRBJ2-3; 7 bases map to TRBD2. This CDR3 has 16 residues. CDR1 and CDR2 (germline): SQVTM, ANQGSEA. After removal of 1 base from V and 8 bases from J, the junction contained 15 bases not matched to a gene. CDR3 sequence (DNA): TGCAGCGTTGAAGCCGCCAGGGACTACCCAGTTCCTACGCAGTATTTT. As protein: CSVEAARDYPVPTQYF.

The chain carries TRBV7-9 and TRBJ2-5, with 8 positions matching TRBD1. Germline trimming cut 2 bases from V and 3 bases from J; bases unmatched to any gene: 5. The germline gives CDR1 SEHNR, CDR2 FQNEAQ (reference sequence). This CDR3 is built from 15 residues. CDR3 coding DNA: TGTGCCAGCAGCTTAAGGCAGGGGGCCGAAGAGACCCAGTACTTC. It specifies CASSLRQGAEETQYF. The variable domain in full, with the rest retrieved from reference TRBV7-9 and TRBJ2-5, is DTGVSQNPRHKITKRGQNVTFRCDPISEHNRLYWYRQTLGQGPEFLTYFQNEAQLEKSRLLSDRFSAERPKGSFSTLEIQRTEQGDSAMYLCASSLRQGAEETQYFGPGTRLLVL.

CDR3 residues: CSARGSGLNTGELFF. The DNA of the CDR3 is TGCAGTGCTAGAGGTTCAGGGTTGAACACCGGGGAGCTGTTTTTT. The rearrangement links TRBV20-1 to TRBJ2-2; D is perhaps TRBD1 (5 bases). This CDR3 spans 15 amino acids. Trimming left V 1 base short and J 1 base short, with 10 bases between. Germline assignment: CDR1 DFQATT and CDR2 SNEGSKA (reference sequence).

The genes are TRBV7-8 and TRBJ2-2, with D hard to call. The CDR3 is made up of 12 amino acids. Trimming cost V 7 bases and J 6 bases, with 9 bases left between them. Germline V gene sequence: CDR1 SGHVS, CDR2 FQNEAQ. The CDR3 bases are TGTGCCAGCAATATTGGCGCCGGGGAGCTGTTTTTT. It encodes CASNIGAGELFF.

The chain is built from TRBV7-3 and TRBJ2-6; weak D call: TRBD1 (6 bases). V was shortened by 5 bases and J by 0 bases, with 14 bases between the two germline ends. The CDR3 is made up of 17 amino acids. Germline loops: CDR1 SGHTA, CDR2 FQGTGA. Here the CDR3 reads CASSHPLGGSGANVLTF. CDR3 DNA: TGTGCCAGCAGCCACCCCTTAGGGGGCTCTGGGGCCAACGTCCTGACTTTC.

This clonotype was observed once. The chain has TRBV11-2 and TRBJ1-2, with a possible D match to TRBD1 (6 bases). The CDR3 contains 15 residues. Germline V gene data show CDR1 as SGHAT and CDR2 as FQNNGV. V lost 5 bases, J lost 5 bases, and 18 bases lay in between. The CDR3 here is CASSASTGIRYGYTF. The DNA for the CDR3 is TGTGCCAGCAGCGCAAGCACAGGGATCAGATATGGCTACACCTTC.

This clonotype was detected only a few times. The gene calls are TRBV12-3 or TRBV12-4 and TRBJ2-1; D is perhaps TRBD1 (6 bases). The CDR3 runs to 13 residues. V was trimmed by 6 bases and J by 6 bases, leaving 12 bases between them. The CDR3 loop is CASSSGQFNEQFF. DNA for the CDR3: TGTGCCAGCAGCTCCGGACAGTTCAATGAGCAGTTCTTC.

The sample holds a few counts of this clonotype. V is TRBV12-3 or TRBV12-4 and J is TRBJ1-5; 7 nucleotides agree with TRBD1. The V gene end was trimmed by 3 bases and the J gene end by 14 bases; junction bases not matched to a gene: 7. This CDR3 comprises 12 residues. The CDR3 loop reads CASSFGRQGEHF. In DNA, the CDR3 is TGTGCCAGCAGTTTTGGTCGACAGGGTGAGCATTTT.

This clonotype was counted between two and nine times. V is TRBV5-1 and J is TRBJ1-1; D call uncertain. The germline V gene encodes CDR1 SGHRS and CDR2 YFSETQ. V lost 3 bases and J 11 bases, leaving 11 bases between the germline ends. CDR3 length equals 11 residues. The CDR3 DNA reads TGCGCCAGCAGCTCTCCGGGAGCGGCTTTCTTT. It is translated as CASSSPGAAFF. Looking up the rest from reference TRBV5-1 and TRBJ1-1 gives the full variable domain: KAGVTQTPRYLIKTRGQQVTLSCSPISGHRSVSWYQQTPGQGLQFLFEYFSETQRNKGNFPGRFSGRQFSNSRSEMNVSTLELGDSALYLCASSSPGAAFFGQGTRLTVV.